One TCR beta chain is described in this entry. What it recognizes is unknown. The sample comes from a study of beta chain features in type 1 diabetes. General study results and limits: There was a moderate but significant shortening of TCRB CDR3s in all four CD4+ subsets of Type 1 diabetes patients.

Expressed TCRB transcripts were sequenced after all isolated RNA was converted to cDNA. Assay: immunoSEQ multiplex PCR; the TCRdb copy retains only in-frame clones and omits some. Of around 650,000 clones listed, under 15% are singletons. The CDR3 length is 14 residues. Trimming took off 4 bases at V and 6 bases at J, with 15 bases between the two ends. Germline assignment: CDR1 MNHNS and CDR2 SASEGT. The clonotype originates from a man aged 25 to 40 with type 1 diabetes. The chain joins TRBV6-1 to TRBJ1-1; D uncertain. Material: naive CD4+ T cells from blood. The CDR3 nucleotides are TGTGCCAGCAGTGTTCGAGAGGGAGTCTCTGAAGCTTTCTTT. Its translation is CASSVREGVSEAFF.